Listed here are 29 T cell receptor beta chains from one sample, sequenced in a study of T cell changes during pregnancy in multiple sclerosis. Measured with immunoSEQ multiplex PCR; TCRdb has only the in-frame clones, and not every one. The sample lists around 48,000 clones; over 85% were seen once. The material was CD8+ T cells from peripheral blood mononuclear cells, obtained before pregnancy. Receptor source: a female donor with multiple sclerosis, enrolled in a pregnancy study.

The V call is TRBV5-5, the J call TRBJ1-2, with 7 bases matching TRBD1. V trimming: 4 bases; J trimming: 4 bases; junction bases outside the gene matches: 4. The CDR3 runs 13 residues. Germline V gene lookup returns CDR1 SGHKS and CDR2 YYEKEE (reference sequence). In nucleotides, the CDR3 is TGTGCCAGCAGCCTCGGGACAGCCTATGGCTACACCTTC. Encoded protein: CASSLGTAYGYTF.

The CDR3 sequence is CASTADSREQYF. The CDR3 nucleotides read TGTGCCAGCACCGCCGACAGTCGTGAGCAGTACTTC. The chain couples TRBV6-5 to TRBJ2-7, with a tentative D call TRBD1 (5 bases). Germline CDR1 is MNHEY and CDR2 is SVGAGI. The V gene lost 7 bases and the J gene lost 7 bases, with 14 bases spanning the gap. The CDR3 runs 12 residues.

The rearrangement uses TRBV10-3 and TRBJ2-2; 7 nucleotides line up with TRBD2. The CDR3 has 16 amino acids. Germline V gene lookup returns CDR1 ENHRY and CDR2 SYGVKD. V shed 0 bases and J 4 bases; nucleotides not matched to a gene: 5. CDR3 protein: CAISESETSRTGELFF. As DNA, the CDR3 is TGTGCCATCAGTGAGTCCGAGACTAGCCGCACCGGGGAGCTGTTTTTT.

The V call is TRBV7-6, the J call TRBJ1-1, with D possibly being TRBD1 (5 bases). The CDR3 covers 14 residues. Trimming removed 1 base from V and 6 bases from J, with 12 bases in between. The V gene's germline CDR1 is SGHVS and CDR2 FNYEAQ. CDR3 nucleotide sequence: TGTGCCAGCAGCTTAGGGGGCGTGGTAGCTGAAGCTTTCTTT. Encoded protein: CASSLGGVVAEAFF.

The chain carries TRBV7-8 and TRBJ1-6; unclear D gene. The CDR3 has 16 residues. Germline CDR1 and CDR2: SGHVS and FQNEAQ. V was shortened by 1 base and J by 5 bases, with 12 bases between the two germline ends. DNA for the CDR3: TGTGCCAGCAGCTTAGATAGAGGACTCAATAATTCACCCCTCCACTTT. Amino acid sequence: CASSLDRGLNNSPLHF. The variable domain in full, with the rest retrieved from reference TRBV7-8 and TRBJ1-6, is GAGVSQSPRYKVAKRGQDVALRCDPISGHVSLFWYQQALGQGPEFLTYFQNEAQLDKSGLPSDRFFAERPEGSVSTLKIQRTQQEDSAVYLCASSLDRGLNNSPLHFGNGTRLTVT.

J is TRBJ2-1 and V is TRBV9; the match to TRBD2 covers 7 bases. The CDR3 has 16 residues. Germline values: CDR1 SGDLS, CDR2 YYNGEE. The V gene end was trimmed by 0 bases and the J gene end by 2 bases; junction bases not matched to a gene: 5. CDR3 nucleotides: TGTGCCAGCAGCGTAGCTTGGGGGGGGGCCTACAATGAGCAGTTCTTC. This encodes CASSVAWGGAYNEQFF.

V gene TRBV5-6 combines with J gene TRBJ1-2; TRBD1 agrees at 7 bases. Germline CDR1 is SGHDT and CDR2 is YYEEEE. The length of the CDR3 is 13 residues. J lost 4 bases, V lost 4 bases, and 4 bases had no gene match. The CDR3 DNA sequence: TGTGCCAGCAGCCAGGGACAGACCTATGGCTACACCTTC. The encoded protein is CASSQGQTYGYTF. Full variable domain (missing parts from reference TRBV5-6 and TRBJ1-2): DAGVTQSPTHLIKTRGQQVTLRCSPKSGHDTVSWYQQALGQGPQFIFQYYEEEERQRGNFPDRFSGHQFPNYSSELNVNALLLGDSALYLCASSQGQTYGYTFGSGTRLTVV.

By share of the sample, this clone is large. The rearrangement uses TRBV7-9 and TRBJ2-7; D is possibly TRBD1 (5 bases). The CDR3 sequence is 14 residues long. V lost 5 bases and J lost 2, with 13 bases in between. Germline lookup yields CDR1 SEHNR and CDR2 FQNEAQ (reference sequence). CDR3 amino acids: CASSVVQGTYEQYF. CDR3 sequence (DNA): TGTGCCAGCAGCGTGGTCCAGGGTACCTACGAGCAGTACTTC.

The J gene is TRBJ2-7, the V gene TRBV27, with TRBD1 matching 7 bases. V shed 5 bases, J shed 1 base, and the junction held 8 bases outside the gene matches. The CDR3 extends over 15 amino acids. CDR1 and CDR2 from the germline V gene are MNHEY and SMNVEV (reference sequence). The CDR3, as DNA: TGTGCCAGCAGTACCACAGGGGTTGGTTCCTACGAGCAGTACTTC. Translation: CASSTTGVGSYEQYF.

The chain has TRBV4-3 and TRBJ2-7; TRBD2 matches at 7 bases. The CDR3 extends over 16 amino acids. J gave up 2 bases and V 1 base, and 8 bases lay outside the gene matches. Germline CDR1 reads LGHNA; CDR2 reads YSLEER. CDR3 DNA: TGCGCCAGCAGCCAAGGTGGGGGGGTTCTCACCTACGAGCAGTACTTC. Its protein product is CASSQGGGVLTYEQYF.

The sample holds one count of this clone. One end of the junction varies from germline; a read error may be responsible. The V gene is TRBV30, the J gene TRBJ1-1; TRBD1 is a possible D gene (6 bases). From germline, CDR1 is GTSNPN and CDR2 SVGIG (reference sequence). This CDR3 has 12 amino acids. The CDR3 DNA reads TGTGCCTGTCCCGGGGGGCCGGGTGAAACTTTCTTT. Translation gives CACPGGPGETFF. The whole variable domain, remainder taken from reference TRBV30 and TRBJ1-1, is SQTIHQWPATLVQPVGSPLSLECTVEGTSNPNLYWYRQAAGRGLQLLFYSVGIGQISSEVPQNLSASRPQDRQFILSSKKLLLSDSGFYLCACPGGPGETFFGQGTRLTVV.

The V and J genes are TRBV6-6 and TRBJ1-1; weak D call: TRBD1 (5 bases). Germline CDR1 is MNHNY and CDR2 is SVGAGI (reference sequence). The CDR3 sequence is 14 residues long. V gave up 6 bases and J gave up 3 bases, with 14 bases separating them. DNA of the CDR3: TGTGCCAGCAGCCCCCGGTGGGGGGACACTGAAGCTTTCTTT. Its translation: CASSPRWGDTEAFF.

The rearrangement links TRBV29-1 to TRBJ2-2, with 7 bases that match TRBD2. In germline, CDR1 is SQVTM, CDR2 ANQGSEA. This CDR3 comprises 15 residues. J lost 4 bases, V lost 0 bases, and 5 bases had no gene match. The chain's CDR3 is CSVEDFREGTGELFF. In nucleotides, the CDR3 is TGCAGCGTTGAAGACTTCAGGGAGGGCACCGGGGAGCTGTTTTTT.

In this sample, this clone turned up once. The chain couples TRBV6-1 to TRBJ2-7; unclear D gene. There are 12 residues in the CDR3. The germline V gene has CDR1 MNHNS and CDR2 SASEGT. Trimming left V 7 bases short and J 0 bases short, with 7 bases between. Written as DNA, the CDR3 is TGTGCCAGCAAGGAGAACTCCTACGAGCAGTACTTC. As protein: CASKENSYEQYF.

The chain has TRBV19 and TRBJ2-1; the D is unclear. The V end lost 4 bases, the J end lost 0 bases, and 10 bases lay between the germline ends. Germline assignment: CDR1 LNHDA and CDR2 SQIVND (reference sequence). The length of the CDR3 is 15 residues. CDR3 loop: CASSKLSSSYNEQFF. The DNA of the CDR3 is TGTGCCAGTAGTAAACTGAGTAGCTCCTACAATGAGCAGTTCTTC.

The chain uses TRBV7-6 and TRBJ2-6, with a weak D call TRBD2 (6 bases). The germline V and J ends were trimmed by 5 bases and 2 bases, with 19 bases remaining between them. This CDR3 comprises 18 residues. Germline values: CDR1 SGHVS, CDR2 FNYEAQ. The CDR3 region has the DNA TGTGCCAGCAGCGCGGGACCGGTAAAGGGACCTGGGGCCAACGTCCTGACTTTC. This sequence encodes CASSAGPVKGPGANVLTF. Combining the CDR3 with reference TRBV7-6 and TRBJ2-6 gives the whole variable domain GAGVSQSPRYKVTKRGQDVALRCDPISGHVSLYWYRQALGQGPEFLTYFNYEAQQDKSGLPNDRFSAERPEGSISTLTIQRTEQRDSAMYRCASSAGPVKGPGANVLTFGAGSRLTVL.

The chain has TRBV6-6 and TRBJ2-3; possibly TRBD2 for D (5 bases). Germline CDR1 MNHNY, CDR2 SVGAGI (reference sequence). The length of the CDR3 is 15 residues. Trimming shortened V by 0 bases and J by 0 bases, and 7 bases separated the two germline ends. The CDR3 loop is CASSYSAGSTDTQYF. CDR3 nucleotides: TGTGCCAGCAGTTACTCGGCGGGTAGCACAGATACGCAGTATTTT.

This chain connects TRBV7-3 to TRBJ2-3; possible D gene TRBD1, 6 bases. Trimming stripped 0 bases from V and 6 bases from J, with 16 bases between. Germline CDR1 SGHTA, CDR2 FQGTGA. The CDR3 spans 16 residues. CDR3 residues: CASSLTPASQGDTQYF. The CDR3 bases are TGTGCCAGCAGCTTAACTCCAGCTTCTCAGGGGGATACGCAGTATTTT.

This clone was seen a single time. The chain combines TRBV6-5 with TRBJ2-1; possibly TRBD1 for D (7 bases). V was shortened by 4 bases and J by 4 bases, with 11 bases between the two germline ends. Germline V gives CDR1 MNHEY, CDR2 SVGAGI. This CDR3 has 14 residues. The CDR3 DNA reads as TGTGCCAGCAGTTCTCAGGGGGGTTACAATGAGCAGTTCTTC. This sequence encodes CASSSQGGYNEQFF.

The count of this clone is one. The chain employs TRBV4-2 and TRBJ1-2, with D perhaps matching TRBD1 (6 bases). This CDR3 comprises 12 residues. Trimming removed 6 bases from V and 2 bases from J, with 7 bases in between. Per germline, CDR1 LGHNA and CDR2 YNFKEQ. Here the CDR3 DNA reads TGTGCCAGCAGGACAGGAAACTATGGCTACACCTTC. Its protein is CASRTGNYGYTF.

The CDR3 sequence is CASSPAGGSTNYGYTF. The CDR3 region has the DNA TGTGCCAGCAGCCCAGCGGGGGGCTCTACTAACTATGGCTACACCTTC. V gene TRBV7-6 combines with J gene TRBJ1-2, with D tentatively TRBD1 (6 bases). CDR1 and CDR2 from the germline V gene are SGHVS and FNYEAQ. Trimming took 5 bases from V and 0 from J, leaving 16 bases between them. The CDR3 runs to 16 residues.

The chain recombines TRBV7-2 with TRBJ2-5; 10 bases map to TRBD2. CDR3 length: 16 residues. Germline V gene data show CDR1 as SGHTA and CDR2 as FQGNSA. The trim removed 5 bases at V and 6 bases at J, leaving 12 bases unmatched. The CDR3, as DNA: TGTGCCAGCAGCCCAGAGGTAGCGGGGGGCGGAAAGACCCAGTACTTC. Its protein is CASSPEVAGGGKTQYF.

The chain uses TRBV14 and TRBJ1-2; a possible D gene is TRBD1 (5 bases). Germline V gives CDR1 SGHDN, CDR2 FVKESK. Trimming removed 8 bases from V and 0 bases from J, with 10 bases in between. The CDR3 spans 13 residues. In nucleotides, the CDR3 is TGTGCCAGCGGGGGGGAAGCTAACTATGGCTACACCTTC. Protein sequence: CASGGEANYGYTF.

This clone has only a few counts. The gene calls are TRBV27 and TRBJ1-2; D unresolved. Between the trimmed V and J ends, which lost 8 bases and 6 bases, there was a span of 16 bases. CDR1 MNHEY and CDR2 SMNVEV come from the germline V gene (reference sequence). The CDR3 totals 13 residues. The CDR3 loop reads CASRSLAQDGYTF. Here the CDR3 DNA reads TGTGCCAGCCGTTCCTTGGCGCAGGATGGCTACACCTTC.

V and J are TRBV7-9 and TRBJ2-7; 9 bases map to TRBD1. In germline, CDR1 is SEHNR, CDR2 FQNEAQ (reference sequence). With 4 bases clipped from V and 3 bases from J, the junction kept 13 bases outside the gene matches. This CDR3 comprises 17 residues. Here the CDR3 reads CASSSPRWDRAFYEQYF. In DNA form, the CDR3 reads TGTGCCAGCAGCTCGCCGAGGTGGGACAGGGCTTTCTACGAGCAGTACTTC.

This chain joins TRBV5-4 and TRBJ2-1; 8 bases are shared with TRBD2. The CDR3 runs to 13 residues. Germline-derived CDR1 and CDR2 are SGHNT and YYREEE (reference sequence). Unmatched junction bases numbered 7, after V lost 6 bases and J lost 8 bases. CDR3 sequence: CASTGTSYDEQFF. CDR3 nucleotide sequence: TGTGCCAGCACCGGGACTAGTTACGATGAGCAGTTCTTC.

The CDR3 DNA reads as TGCGCCAGCAGCCAGGGACAGGGAAACACCATATATTTT. Amino acid sequence: CASSQGQGNTIYF. The chain recombines TRBV4-1 with TRBJ1-3; TRBD1 agrees at 7 bases. The V segment lost 3 bases and the J segment 4 bases; nucleotides outside the gene matches: 0. Germline V CDR1 and CDR2: MGHRA, YSYEKL. CDR3 length: 13 amino acids.

This rearrangement joins TRBV6-4 to TRBJ1-5, with D possibly matching TRBD1 (5 bases). Trimming took off 5 bases at V and 5 bases at J, with 10 bases between the two ends. CDR1 and CDR2 (germline): MRHNA, SNTAGT. There are 13 residues in the CDR3. The CDR3 region is CASSLRADQPQHF. The CDR3 region has the DNA TGTGCCAGCAGTCTCAGGGCGGATCAGCCCCAGCATTTT.

The gene calls are TRBV5-1 and TRBJ2-1; 9 bases map to TRBD2. The germline V gene encodes CDR1 SGHRS and CDR2 YFSETQ. Germline trimming cut 7 bases from V and 4 bases from J; bases unmatched to any gene: 3. The CDR3 consists of 13 residues. CDR3 protein: CASSRGGYNEQFF. CDR3 DNA: TGCGCCAGCTCGCGGGGGGGTTACAATGAGCAGTTCTTC.